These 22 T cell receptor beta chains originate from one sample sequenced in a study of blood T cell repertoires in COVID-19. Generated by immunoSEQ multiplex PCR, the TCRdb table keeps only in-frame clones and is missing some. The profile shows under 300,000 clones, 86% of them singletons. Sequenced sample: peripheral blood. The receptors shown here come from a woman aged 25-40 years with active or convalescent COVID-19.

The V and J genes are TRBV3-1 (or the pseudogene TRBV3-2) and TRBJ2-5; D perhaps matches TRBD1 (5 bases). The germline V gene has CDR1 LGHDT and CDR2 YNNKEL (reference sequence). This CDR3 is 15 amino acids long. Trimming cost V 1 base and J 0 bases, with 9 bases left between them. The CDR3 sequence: CASSQGPGNQETQYF. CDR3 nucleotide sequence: TGTGCCAGCAGCCAAGGGCCAGGGAACCAAGAGACCCAGTACTTC.

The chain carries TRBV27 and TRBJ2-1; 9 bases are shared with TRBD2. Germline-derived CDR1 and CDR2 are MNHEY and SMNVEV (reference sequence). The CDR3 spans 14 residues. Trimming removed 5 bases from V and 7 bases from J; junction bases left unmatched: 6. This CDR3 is CASSPPGLANEQFF. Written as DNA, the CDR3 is TGTGCCAGCAGTCCCCCGGGACTAGCTAATGAGCAGTTCTTC.

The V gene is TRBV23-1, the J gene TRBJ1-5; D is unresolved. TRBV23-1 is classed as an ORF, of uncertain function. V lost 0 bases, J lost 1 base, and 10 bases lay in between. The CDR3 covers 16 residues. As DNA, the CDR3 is TGCGCCAGCAGTCAATCGCTAGGATTGAGCAATCAGCCCCAGCATTTT. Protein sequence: CASSQSLGLSNQPQHF.

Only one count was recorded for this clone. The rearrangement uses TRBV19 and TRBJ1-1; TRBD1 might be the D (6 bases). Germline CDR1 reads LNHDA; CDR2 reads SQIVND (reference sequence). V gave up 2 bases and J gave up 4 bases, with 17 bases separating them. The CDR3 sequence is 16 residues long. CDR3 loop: CASSIKQGIVGTEAFF. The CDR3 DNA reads TGTGCCAGTAGTATAAAACAGGGTATCGTTGGCACTGAAGCTTTCTTT. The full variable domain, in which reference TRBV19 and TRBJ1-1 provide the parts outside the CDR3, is DGGITQSPKYLFRKEGQNVTLSCEQNLNHDAMYWYRQDPGQGLRLIYYSQIVNDFQKGDIAEGYSVSREKKESFPLTVTSAQKNPTAFYLCASSIKQGIVGTEAFFGQGTRLTVV.

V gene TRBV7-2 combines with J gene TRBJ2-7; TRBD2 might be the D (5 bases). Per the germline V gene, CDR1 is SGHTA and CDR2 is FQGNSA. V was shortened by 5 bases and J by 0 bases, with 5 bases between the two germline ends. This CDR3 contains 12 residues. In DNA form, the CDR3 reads TGTGCCAGCAGCGGGAGCTCCTACGAGCAGTACTTC. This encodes CASSGSSYEQYF.

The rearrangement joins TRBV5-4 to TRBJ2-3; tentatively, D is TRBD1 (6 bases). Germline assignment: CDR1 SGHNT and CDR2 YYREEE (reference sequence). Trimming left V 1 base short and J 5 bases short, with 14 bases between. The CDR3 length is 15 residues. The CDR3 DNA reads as TGTGCCAGCAGCTTGAGGCTGGGGGCGGAAGATACGCAGTATTTT. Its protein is CASSLRLGAEDTQYF. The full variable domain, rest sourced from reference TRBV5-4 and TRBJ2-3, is ETGVTQSPTHLIKTRGQQVTLRCSSQSGHNTVSWYQQALGQGPQFIFQYYREEENGRGNFPPRFSGLQFPNYSSELNVNALELDDSALYLCASSLRLGAEDTQYFGPGTRLTVL.

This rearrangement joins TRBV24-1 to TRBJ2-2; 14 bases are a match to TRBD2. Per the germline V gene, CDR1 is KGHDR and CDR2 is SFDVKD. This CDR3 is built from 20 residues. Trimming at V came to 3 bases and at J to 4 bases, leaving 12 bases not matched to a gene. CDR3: CATSDTSGLAGGSGTGELFF. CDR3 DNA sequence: TGTGCCACCAGTGATACCTCCGGACTAGCGGGGGGTTCGGGCACCGGGGAGCTGTTTTTT.

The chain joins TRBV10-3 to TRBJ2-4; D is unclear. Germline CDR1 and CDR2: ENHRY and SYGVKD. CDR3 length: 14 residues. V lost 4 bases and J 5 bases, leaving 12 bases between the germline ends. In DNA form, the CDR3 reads TGTGCCATCAGTGGTGGAGCAACCCAAAACATTCAGTACTTC. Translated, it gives CAISGGATQNIQYF.

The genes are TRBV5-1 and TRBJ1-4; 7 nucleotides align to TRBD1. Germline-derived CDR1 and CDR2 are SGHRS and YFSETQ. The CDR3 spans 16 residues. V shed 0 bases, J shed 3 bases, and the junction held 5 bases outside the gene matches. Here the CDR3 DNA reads TGCGCCAGCAGCTTGGACCCGACAGGGTCTAATGAAAAACTGTTTTTT. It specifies CASSLDPTGSNEKLFF.

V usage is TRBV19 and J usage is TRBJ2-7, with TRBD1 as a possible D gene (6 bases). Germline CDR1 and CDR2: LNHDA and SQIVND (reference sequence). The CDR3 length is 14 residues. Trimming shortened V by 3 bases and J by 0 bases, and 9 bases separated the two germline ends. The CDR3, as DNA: TGTGCCAGTAGTATTGGGACACACTCCTACGAGCAGTACTTC. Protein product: CASSIGTHSYEQYF.

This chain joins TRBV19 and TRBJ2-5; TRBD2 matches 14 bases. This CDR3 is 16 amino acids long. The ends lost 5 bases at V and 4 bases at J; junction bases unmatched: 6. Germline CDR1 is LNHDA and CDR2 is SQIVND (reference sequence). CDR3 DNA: TGTGCCAGTAGTCCCCAAGGACTAGCGGGGGGAGAGACCCAGTACTTC. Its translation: CASSPQGLAGGETQYF.

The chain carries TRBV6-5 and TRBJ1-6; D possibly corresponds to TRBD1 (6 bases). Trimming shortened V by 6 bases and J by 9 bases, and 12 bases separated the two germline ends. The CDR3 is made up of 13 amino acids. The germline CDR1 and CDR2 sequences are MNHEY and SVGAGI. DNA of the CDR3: TGTGCCAGCAGCCGGGACACCGCTTCACCCCTCCACTTT. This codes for CASSRDTASPLHF.

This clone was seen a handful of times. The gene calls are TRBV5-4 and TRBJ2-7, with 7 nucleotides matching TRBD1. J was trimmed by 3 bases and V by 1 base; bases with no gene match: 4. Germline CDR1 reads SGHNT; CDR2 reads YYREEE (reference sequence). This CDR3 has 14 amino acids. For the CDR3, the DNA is TGTGCCAGCAGCTTGAGTGCAGGGGGCTACGAGCAGTACTTC. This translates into CASSLSAGGYEQYF.

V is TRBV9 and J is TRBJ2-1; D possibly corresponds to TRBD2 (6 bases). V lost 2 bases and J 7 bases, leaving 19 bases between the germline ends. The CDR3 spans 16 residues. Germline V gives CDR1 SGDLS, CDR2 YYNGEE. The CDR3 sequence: CASSVSPGLNPNEQFF. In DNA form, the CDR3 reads TGTGCCAGCAGCGTTAGTCCCGGACTAAATCCTAATGAGCAGTTCTTC.

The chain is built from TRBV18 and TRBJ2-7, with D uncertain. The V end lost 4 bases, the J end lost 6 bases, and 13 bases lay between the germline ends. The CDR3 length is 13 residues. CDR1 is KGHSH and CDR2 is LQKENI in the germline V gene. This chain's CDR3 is CASSLGLYGEQYF. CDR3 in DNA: TGTGCCAGCTCACTGGGCCTATACGGCGAGCAGTACTTC.

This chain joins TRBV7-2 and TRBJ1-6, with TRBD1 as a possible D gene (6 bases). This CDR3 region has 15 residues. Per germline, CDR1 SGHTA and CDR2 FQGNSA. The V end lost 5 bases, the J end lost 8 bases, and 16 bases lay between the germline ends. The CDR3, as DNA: TGTGCCAGCAGCGATCAGGGGTGGTGGTATTCACCCCTCCACTTT. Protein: CASSDQGWWYSPLHF.

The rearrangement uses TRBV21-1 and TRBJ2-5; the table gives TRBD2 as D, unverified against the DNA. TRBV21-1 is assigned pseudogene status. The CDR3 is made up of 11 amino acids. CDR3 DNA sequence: TGTGCCAGCAGCGTACTAGAGACCCAGTACTTC. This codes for CASSVLETQYF.

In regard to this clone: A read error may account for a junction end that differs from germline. CDR3 sequence reads: CASSYTPGGKQPQHF. CDR3 coding DNA: TGTGCCAGCAGTTACACGCCAGGGGGCAAGCAGCCCCAGCATTTT. The chain combines TRBV6-2 or TRBV6-3 with TRBJ1-5, with TRBD1 identical over 8 bases. Germline V lookup: CDR1 MNHEY, CDR2 SVGEGT. The CDR3 consists of 15 residues.

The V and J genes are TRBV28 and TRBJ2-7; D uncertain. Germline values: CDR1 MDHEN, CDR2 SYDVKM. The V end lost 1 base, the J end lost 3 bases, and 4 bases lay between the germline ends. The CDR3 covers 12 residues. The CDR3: CASSLYGYEQYF. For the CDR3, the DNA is TGTGCCAGCAGTTTATACGGCTACGAGCAGTACTTC.

The CDR3: CAMGATSGANVLTF. The DNA for the CDR3 is TGTGCCATGGGGGCCACCTCTGGGGCCAACGTCCTGACTTTC. The V and J genes are TRBV10-3 and TRBJ2-6, with D possibly TRBD1 on 6 matching bases. Germline CDR1 and CDR2: ENHRY and SYGVKD. V dropped 9 bases and J dropped 0 bases, with 9 bases sitting between them. The CDR3 loop spans 14 amino acids.

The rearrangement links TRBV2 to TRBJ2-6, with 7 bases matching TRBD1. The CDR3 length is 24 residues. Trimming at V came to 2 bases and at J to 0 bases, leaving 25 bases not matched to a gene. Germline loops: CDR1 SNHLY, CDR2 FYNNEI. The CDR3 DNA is TGTGCCAGCAGTGAATCACACCCCAGGACCCCGGGACAGCTTATAGTCTCTGGGGCCAACGTCCTGACTTTC. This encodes CASSESHPRTPGQLIVSGANVLTF.

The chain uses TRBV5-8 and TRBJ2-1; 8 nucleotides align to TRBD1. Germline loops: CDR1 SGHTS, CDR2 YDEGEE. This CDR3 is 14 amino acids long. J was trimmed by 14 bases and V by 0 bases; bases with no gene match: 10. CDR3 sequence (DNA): TGTGCCAGCAGCTTGGGGACAGGGAAGAATAGTGAGTTCTTC. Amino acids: CASSLGTGKNSEFF.